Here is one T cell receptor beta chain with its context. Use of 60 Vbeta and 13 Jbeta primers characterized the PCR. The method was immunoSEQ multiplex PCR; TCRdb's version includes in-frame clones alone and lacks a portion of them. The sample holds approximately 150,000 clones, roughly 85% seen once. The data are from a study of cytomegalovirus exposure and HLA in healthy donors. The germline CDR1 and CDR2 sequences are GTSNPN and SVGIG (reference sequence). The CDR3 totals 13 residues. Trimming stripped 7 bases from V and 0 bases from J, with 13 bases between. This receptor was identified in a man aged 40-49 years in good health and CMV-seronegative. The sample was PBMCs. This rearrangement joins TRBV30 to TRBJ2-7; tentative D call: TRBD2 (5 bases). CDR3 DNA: TGTGCCTATCGAGGGTCGCCCTCCTACGAGCAGTACTTC. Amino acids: CAYRGSPSYEQYF.